This T cell receptor (beta chain) was sequenced during a study of blood T cells in healthy people across ages. A second PCR, run for about 6 to 11 cycles, used a sample-barcoded 5' primer plus a J-beta primer mix. Each CDR3 protein is one row after TCRdb ran MiXCR on the 5' RACE reads. The table has over 1,300,000 distinct CDR3 sequences, roughly 64% seen once. V lost 4 bases to trimming and J lost 6 bases; unmatched junction nucleotides: 9. This CDR3 contains 14 residues. Per germline, CDR1 DFQATT and CDR2 SNEGSKA (reference sequence). The V gene is TRBV20-1, the J gene TRBJ2-3, with 8 bases that match TRBD1. The origin of this receptor is a man in his late teens or twenties in good health. Material for sequencing was blood. The CDR3 protein is CSAKLLGQGDTQYF. In DNA form, the CDR3 reads TGCAGTGCTAAACTATTAGGACAGGGCGATACGCAGTATTTT.